These T cell receptor beta chains were read from a single sample in a study of cytomegalovirus exposure and HLA in healthy donors. The repertoire was sequenced with immunoSEQ multiplex PCR; TCRdb's copy has only in-frame clones and lacks some. The sample holds fewer than 150,000 clones, roughly 80% seen once. The specimen was PBMCs. Receptor source: a female donor in good health and CMV-seronegative. Each CDR3 is given with its conserved first and last residue. A D gene is named only where the DNA matches it firmly. Not all rows give a size; the values are once, few, many and, for expanded clones, a class.

J: TRBJ1-4; D: NA; size: NA; V: TRBV2; CDR3: CASNNGRLPFDEKLFF; DNA: TGTGCCAGCAACAATGGCAGGCTTCCCTTCGATGAAAAACTGTTTTTT
J: TRBJ2-5; D: NA; size: NA; V: TRBV5-4; CDR3: CASSLALGEETQYF; DNA: TGTGCCAGCAGCCTGGCTCTCGGGGAAGAGACCCAGTACTTC
J: TRBJ2-6; D: TRBD1; size: NA; V: TRBV25-1; CDR3: CASTPGQSSGANVLTF; DNA: TGTGCCAGCACCCCGGGACAGAGCTCTGGGGCCAACGTCCTGACTTTC
J: TRBJ2-7; D: NA; size: NA; V: TRBV29-1; CDR3: CSVDDTSYEQYF; DNA: TGCAGCGTTGACGACACCTCCTACGAGCAGTACTTC
J: TRBJ2-1; D: TRBD2; size: NA; V: TRBV19; CDR3: CASNAGDGYNEQFF; DNA: TGTGCCAGTAACGCGGGAGATGGCTACAATGAGCAGTTCTTC
J: TRBJ2-3; D: NA; size: NA; V: TRBV28; CDR3: CASSLARRGDTQYF; DNA: TGTGCCAGCAGTCTTGCCCGTCGAGGGGATACGCAGTATTTT
J: TRBJ1-4; D: NA; size: NA; V: TRBV5-1; CDR3: CASSPRQPEGEKLFF; DNA: TGCGCCAGCAGCCCTCGACAGCCGGAGGGGGAAAAACTGTTTTTT
J: TRBJ1-3; D: NA; size: NA; V: TRBV6-1; CDR3: CASTPGEAGNTIYF; DNA: TGTGCCAGCACCCCAGGGGAAGCTGGAAACACCATATATTTT
J: TRBJ2-5; D: TRBD2; size: NA; V: TRBV6-6; CDR3: CASSGLAGVGETQYF; DNA: TGTGCCAGCAGCGGACTAGCGGGAGTGGGGGAGACCCAGTACTTC
J: TRBJ2-7; D: NA; size: NA; V: TRBV5-6; CDR3: CASSTDSPYEQYF; DNA: TGTGCCAGCAGCACGGACTCGCCCTACGAGCAGTACTTC
J: TRBJ2-7; D: TRBD2; size: NA; V: TRBV7-2; CDR3: CASSFQASGSYEQYF; DNA: TGTGCCAGCAGCTTCCAGGCTAGCGGGAGCTACGAGCAGTACTTC
J: TRBJ1-2; D: NA; size: NA; V: TRBV14; CDR3: CASSPPGHNYGYTF; DNA: TGTGCCAGCAGCCCACCAGGGCATAACTATGGCTACACCTTC
J: TRBJ2-6; D: TRBD2; size: NA; V: TRBV6-1; CDR3: CASSEWAGAGANVLTF; DNA: TGTGCCAGCAGTGAATGGGCGGGGGCTGGGGCCAACGTCCTGACTTTC
J: TRBJ1-1; D: NA; size: NA; V: TRBV19; CDR3: CASTPGRGSTEAFF; DNA: TGTGCCAGTACCCCCGGGCGCGGGAGTACTGAAGCTTTCTTT
J: TRBJ1-4; D: NA; size: NA; V: TRBV12-2; CDR3: CASRLVWSQGRSNEKLFF; DNA: TGTGCAAGTCGCTTAGTATGGTCACAGGGGAGGTCGAATGAAAAACTGTTTTTT
J: TRBJ2-1; D: TRBD2; size: few; V: TRBV7-9; CDR3: CASSSRRLAGVADNEQFF; DNA: TGTGCCAGCAGCTCACGGCGACTAGCGGGAGTCGCGGACAATGAGCAGTTCTTC
J: TRBJ1-1; D: NA; size: NA; V: TRBV11-2; CDR3: CASSSSDKNTEAFF; DNA: TGTGCCAGCAGCTCCTCGGACAAGAACACTGAAGCTTTCTTT
J: TRBJ2-1; D: NA; size: NA; V: TRBV2; CDR3: CASSGAFRDLSSYNEQFF; DNA: TGTGCCAGCAGTGGGGCTTTCCGGGACTTAAGCTCCTACAATGAGCAGTTCTTC
J: TRBJ1-5; D: TRBD1; size: NA; V: TRBV5-5; CDR3: CASSRIPGQGDQPQHF; DNA: TGTGCCAGCAGCAGAATACCGGGACAGGGAGATCAGCCCCAGCATTTT
J: TRBJ2-7; D: NA; size: NA; V: TRBV2; CDR3: CASRGRGGYEQYF; DNA: TGTGCCAGCAGGGGCAGGGGTGGGTACGAGCAGTACTTC
J: TRBJ1-2; D: NA; size: NA; V: TRBV5-1; CDR3: CASSLGGGTNYGYTF; DNA: TGCGCCAGCAGCTTGGGCGGGGGGACGAACTATGGCTACACCTTC
J: TRBJ1-5; D: NA; size: NA; V: TRBV5-4; CDR3: CASSPGQNQPQHF; DNA: TGTGCCAGCAGCCCTGGACAGAATCAGCCCCAGCATTTT
J: TRBJ2-3; D: NA; size: NA; V: TRBV11-2; CDR3: CASSLEAGRDRTDTQYF; DNA: TGTGCCAGCAGCTTAGAGGCTGGGCGGGATCGCACAGATACGCAGTATTTT
J: TRBJ1-2; D: TRBD1; size: NA; V: TRBV28; CDR3: CASSLFAGGDYGYTF; DNA: TGTGCCAGCAGTTTATTCGCAGGGGGCGACTATGGCTACACCTTC
J: TRBJ2-2; D: NA; size: once; V: TRBV27; CDR3: CASSPVPNGPGELFF; DNA: TGTGCCAGCAGTCCCGTACCCAATGGGCCCGGGGAGCTGTTTTTT
J: TRBJ2-7; D: NA; size: NA; V: TRBV5-6; CDR3: CASSLGAGAYEQYF; DNA: TGTGCCAGCAGCTTGGGGGCCGGGGCCTACGAGCAGTACTTC
J: TRBJ2-6; D: NA; size: NA; V: TRBV5-1; CDR3: CASSLWSGANVLTF; DNA: TGCGCCAGCAGCTTGTGGTCAGGAGCCAACGTCCTGACTTTC
J: TRBJ1-2; D: NA; size: NA; V: TRBV28; CDR3: CASSPLDSYGYTF; DNA: TGTGCCAGCAGTCCTCTGGACAGCTATGGCTACACCTTC
J: TRBJ2-7; D: TRBD2; size: NA; V: TRBV10-2; CDR3: CASSDLVAGGPEQYF; DNA: TGCGCCAGCAGTGATTTGGTCGCGGGAGGGCCTGAGCAGTACTTC
J: TRBJ2-7; D: TRBD1; size: NA; V: TRBV13; CDR3: CASSLAGGGQGRGEQYF; DNA: TGTGCCAGCAGCTTAGCAGGGGGCGGACAGGGGCGAGGCGAGCAGTACTTC
J: TRBJ2-3; D: NA; size: NA; V: TRBV6-5; CDR3: CASREKSGDTQYF; DNA: TGTGCCAGCAGAGAAAAAAGCGGAGATACGCAGTATTTT
J: TRBJ1-1; D: NA; size: NA; V: TRBV9; CDR3: CASSVVDRPRWSGTEAFF; DNA: TGTGCCAGCAGCGTAGTGGACAGACCACGGTGGAGTGGAACTGAAGCTTTCTTT
J: TRBJ2-5; D: TRBD1; size: NA; V: TRBV15; CDR3: CATSRDFGTGSKTQYF; DNA: TGTGCCACCAGCAGAGATTTTGGGACAGGGTCCAAGACCCAGTACTTC
J: TRBJ2-1; D: TRBD2; size: NA; V: TRBV6-1; CDR3: CASRRSGGYNEQFF; DNA: TGTGCCAGCAGGAGAAGCGGGGGGTACAATGAGCAGTTCTTC
J: TRBJ2-1; D: TRBD2; size: NA; V: TRBV27; CDR3: CASSLAGGQGNEQFF; DNA: TGTGCCAGCAGTTTAGCGGGAGGGCAAGGGAATGAGCAGTTCTTC
J: TRBJ2-1; D: TRBD2; size: few; V: TRBV2; CDR3: CASRRELAGDAEQFF; DNA: TGTGCCAGCAGACGGGAACTAGCGGGAGATGCTGAGCAGTTCTTC
J: TRBJ2-3; D: TRBD2; size: once; V: TRBV2; CDR3: CASSDSREGHYTQYF; DNA: TGTGCCAGCAGTGATTCCCGGGAGGGCCATTATACGCAGTATTTT
J: TRBJ2-5; D: NA; size: NA; V: TRBV6-6; CDR3: CASSSRPETQYF; DNA: TGTGCCAGCAGTTCCCGTCCGGAGACCCAGTACTTC
J: TRBJ1-2; D: TRBD1; size: NA; V: TRBV27; CDR3: CASGTGEIGYGYTF; DNA: TGTGCCAGCGGAACAGGGGAAATAGGCTATGGCTACACCTTC
J: TRBJ1-1; D: NA; size: NA; V: TRBV5-1; CDR3: CASSLERGDTEAFF; DNA: TGCGCCAGCAGCTTGGAACGGGGAGACACTGAAGCTTTCTTT
J: TRBJ2-2; D: NA; size: NA; V: TRBV5-1; CDR3: CASSLRNTGELFF; DNA: TGCGCCAGCAGCCTCCGGAACACCGGGGAGCTGTTTTTT
J: TRBJ2-2; D: NA; size: once; V: TRBV28; CDR3: CASSFGQYTGELFF; DNA: TGTGCCAGCAGTTTCGGACAGTACACCGGGGAGCTGTTTTTT
J: TRBJ2-7; D: TRBD2; size: NA; V: TRBV13; CDR3: CASSPFEQRENPYEQYF; DNA: TGTGCCAGCAGCCCCTTCGAACAGCGGGAGAACCCCTACGAGCAGTACTTC
J: TRBJ2-3; D: NA; size: NA; V: TRBV6-1; CDR3: CASRGRGGTDTQYF; DNA: TGTGCCAGCAGAGGTAGGGGGGGAACAGATACGCAGTATTTT
J: TRBJ1-4; D: TRBD1; size: NA; V: TRBV2; CDR3: CASRDPTGAGEKLFF; DNA: TGTGCCAGCAGGGACCCAACAGGGGCTGGTGAAAAACTGTTTTTT
J: TRBJ1-5; D: TRBD1; size: NA; V: TRBV5-1; CDR3: CASSLYGTGGRQPQHF; DNA: TGCGCCAGCAGCCTTTACGGGACAGGGGGGCGGCAGCCCCAGCATTTT
J: TRBJ2-1; D: NA; size: NA; V: TRBV2; CDR3: CASGPGGSKSYNEQFF; DNA: TGTGCCAGCGGGCCGGGGGGCTCGAAGTCCTACAATGAGCAGTTCTTC
J: TRBJ1-3; D: NA; size: NA; V: TRBV4-1; CDR3: CASSQEIVQGRAGNTIYF; DNA: TGCGCCAGCAGCCAAGAAATAGTGCAGGGTAGGGCTGGAAACACCATATATTTT
J: TRBJ2-6; D: TRBD1; size: NA; V: TRBV29-1; CDR3: CSVSTGTGFGANVLTF; DNA: TGCAGCGTTTCAACCGGGACAGGGTTCGGGGCCAACGTCCTGACTTTC
J: TRBJ2-7; D: NA; size: NA; V: TRBV6-5; CDR3: CASSYSGGSYEQYF; DNA: TGTGCCAGCAGTTACTCAGGCGGATCCTACGAGCAGTACTTC
J: TRBJ1-3; D: NA; size: NA; V: TRBV6-1; CDR3: CASSDPGMDSGNTIYF; DNA: TGTGCCAGCAGTGACCCAGGGATGGACTCTGGAAACACCATATATTTT
J: TRBJ2-5; D: NA; size: NA; V: TRBV7-6; CDR3: CASNKGLQETQYF; DNA: TGTGCCAGCAACAAGGGGCTTCAAGAGACCCAGTACTTC
J: TRBJ2-3; D: TRBD1; size: NA; V: TRBV9; CDR3: CASSVRDSWTDTQYF; DNA: TGTGCCAGCAGCGTCCGGGACAGTTGGACAGATACGCAGTATTTT
J: TRBJ2-1; D: NA; size: NA; V: TRBV6-6; CDR3: CASSLADSYNEQFF; DNA: TGTGCCAGCAGTTTAGCGGATTCCTACAATGAGCAGTTCTTC
J: TRBJ2-7; D: TRBD2; size: NA; V: TRBV7-9; CDR3: CASSPRVGLAGDEQYF; DNA: TGTGCCAGCAGCCCCCGGGTTGGGCTAGCGGGAGACGAGCAGTACTTC
J: TRBJ1-4; D: NA; size: NA; V: TRBV13; CDR3: CASSRGKTNEKLFF; DNA: TGTGCCAGCTCCCGGGGAAAAACTAATGAAAAACTGTTTTTT
J: TRBJ2-7; D: NA; size: NA; V: TRBV18; CDR3: CASSPQLSLGDEQYF; DNA: TGTGCCAGCTCACCACAGCTAAGCCTAGGGGACGAGCAGTACTTC
J: TRBJ2-5; D: NA; size: NA; V: TRBV20-1; CDR3: CSAGAPETQYF; DNA: TGCAGTGCGGGGGCCCCAGAGACCCAGTACTTC